Each of the 11 T cell receptor beta chains below was sequenced from the same sample in a study of OX40 agonist ivuxolimab in advanced cancers. Some clones are missing from TCRdb's copy, which holds only in-frame ones; the method was immunoSEQ multiplex PCR. Among 25,000 to 40,000 clones listed, 75% to 90% were seen once. Sequenced material: CD4+ or CD8+ T cells sorted from blood, taken in a trial of the OX40 agonist ivuxolimab. The receptors shown here come from an adult with an advanced solid tumor such as melanoma, head and neck, liver or kidney cancer.

The chain couples TRBV4-1 to TRBJ1-3; no reliable D call. Looked up from germline, CDR1 is MGHRA and CDR2 is YSYEKL. The CDR3 runs to 16 residues. V lost 4 bases and J 0 bases, leaving 13 bases between the germline ends. CDR3 residues: CASSPRILSSGNTIYF. The CDR3 DNA reads as TGCGCCAGCAGCCCTAGGATCCTCAGCTCTGGAAACACCATATATTTT.

The V gene is TRBV19, the J gene TRBJ2-2; the D is unclear. Per the germline V gene, CDR1 is LNHDA and CDR2 is SQIVND (reference sequence). The CDR3 is 12 amino acids. V was trimmed by 8 bases and J by 1 base, leaving 5 bases between them. CDR3 sequence: CASCVNTGELFF. The CDR3, as DNA: TGTGCCAGTTGCGTGAACACCGGGGAGCTGTTTTTT.

V usage is TRBV7-2 and J usage is TRBJ2-7; D remains unclear. Trimming shortened V by 3 bases and J by 6 bases, and 9 bases separated the two germline ends. The CDR3 is 12 amino acids. Germline V gene sequence: CDR1 SGHTA, CDR2 FQGNSA. This chain's CDR3 is CASSFAYSEQYF. The DNA of the CDR3 is TGTGCCAGCAGCTTTGCTTATTCCGAGCAGTACTTC.

This chain connects TRBV6-5 to TRBJ1-2; D gene ambiguous. Germline V gene sequence: CDR1 MNHEY, CDR2 SVGAGI. The CDR3 has 13 amino acids. With 0 bases removed from V and 8 bases from J, the gap between germline ends came to 10 bases. In DNA form, the CDR3 reads TGTGCCAGCAGTTACTCGGGAAGGGCAGGCTACACCTTC. It encodes CASSYSGRAGYTF.

By share of the sample, this clone is medium-sized (0.01 to 0.1%). The chain has TRBV28 and TRBJ1-2; maybe TRBD1 (5 bases). Trimming took off 3 bases at V and 4 bases at J, with 9 bases between the two ends. The CDR3 consists of 13 residues. Germline values: CDR1 MDHEN, CDR2 SYDVKM. The CDR3 here is CASSFDSAYGYTF. The DNA for the CDR3 is TGTGCCAGCAGTTTCGACAGCGCCTATGGCTACACCTTC.

V and J are TRBV28 and TRBJ2-5; TRBD2 is a possible D gene (6 bases). The CDR3 totals 14 residues. V lost 4 bases and J lost 2, with 11 bases in between. Germline V gives CDR1 MDHEN, CDR2 SYDVKM. The CDR3 here is CASSSTTRQETQYF. The CDR3 nucleotides are TGTGCCAGCAGTTCCACGACTAGGCAAGAGACCCAGTACTTC.

The chain couples TRBV30 to TRBJ2-7, with D uncertain. V was pared by 5 bases and J by 3 bases, with 11 bases between. This CDR3 region has 12 residues. Germline assignment: CDR1 GTSNPN and CDR2 SVGIG (reference sequence). CDR3 DNA: TGTGCCTGGTCTGATGGAGACTACGAGCAGTACTTC. Translation gives CAWSDGDYEQYF.

The chain recombines TRBV7-2 with TRBJ2-7; 9 bases match TRBD2. The germline V gene encodes CDR1 SGHTA and CDR2 FQGNSA. This CDR3 is 17 amino acids long. Trimming took 1 base from V and 0 from J; bases not matched to a gene: 7. The CDR3 nucleotides read TGTGCCAGCAGCTTAGAGGATCTAGCGGGATTCTCCTACGAGCAGTACTTC. The encoded protein is CASSLEDLAGFSYEQYF.

A single count supports this clone. This sequence joins TRBV28 and TRBJ2-7; D not certain. This CDR3 has 13 residues. The ends were cut back, 7 bases at V and 3 bases at J, with 13 bases in the middle. In germline, CDR1 is MDHEN, CDR2 SYDVKM. The CDR3 DNA follows: TGTGCCAGCAAGGAAGCGAACAACTACGAGCAGTACTTC. Protein product: CASKEANNYEQYF.

This clone was observed a handful of times. The chain recombines TRBV6-4 with TRBJ2-2, with 7 bases lining up with TRBD2. In germline, CDR1 is MRHNA, CDR2 SNTAGT. Trimming at V came to 0 bases and at J to 5 bases, leaving 3 bases not matched to a gene. The CDR3 extends over 15 amino acids. CDR3 coding DNA: TGTGCCAGCAGTGACTCCCAGGGAGGGACCGGGGAGCTGTTTTTT. Its protein is CASSDSQGGTGELFF.

The chain employs TRBV4-1 and TRBJ1-5, with 10 bases identical to TRBD1. The CDR3 has 14 residues. With V trimmed by 0 bases and J by 9 bases, 2 bases remained unmatched. Germline V gene lookup returns CDR1 MGHRA and CDR2 YSYEKL. CDR3 in DNA: TGCGCCAGCAGCCAAGATTGGGACAGGGGGCCCCAGCATTTT. This codes for CASSQDWDRGPQHF.